The entry below gives a single T cell receptor beta chain sequence along with its context. Its antigen is as yet unknown. Germline V CDR1 and CDR2: SGHRS, YFSETQ. The CDR3 is made up of 15 amino acids. After re-calling the 5' RACE reads, TCRdb lists one entry per CDR3 protein, DNA absent. This repertoire comprises some 160,000 distinct CDR3 sequences; its ten largest clones make up around 7.2%. This entry comes from a study of monozygotic twins with inflammatory bowel disease. Findings of the study overall: The inverse Simpson measure of TCRbeta diversity was lower in IBD patients than in healthy co-twins.

The sequence came from a human donor with ulcerative colitis or Crohn's disease, or a healthy co-twin of an affected twin (not recorded which). This chain joins TRBV5-1 and TRBJ1-5; no DNA is available, so the TRBD1 call from TCRdb remains unchecked. Sequencing input: blood. CDR3 region: CASSIVTGDNQPQHF.